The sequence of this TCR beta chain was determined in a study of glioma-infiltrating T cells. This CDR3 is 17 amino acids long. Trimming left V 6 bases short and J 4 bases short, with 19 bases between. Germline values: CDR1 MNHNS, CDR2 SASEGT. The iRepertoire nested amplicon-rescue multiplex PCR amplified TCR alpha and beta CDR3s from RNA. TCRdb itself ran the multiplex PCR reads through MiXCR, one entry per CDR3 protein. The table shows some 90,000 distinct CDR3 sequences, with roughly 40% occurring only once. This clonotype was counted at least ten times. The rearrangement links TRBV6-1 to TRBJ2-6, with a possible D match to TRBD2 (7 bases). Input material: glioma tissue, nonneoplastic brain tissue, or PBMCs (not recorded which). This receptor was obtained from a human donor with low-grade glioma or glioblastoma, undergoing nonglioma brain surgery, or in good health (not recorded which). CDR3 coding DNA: TGTGCCAGCAGGGTACAGGGAGGACTAGACGGGGCCAACGTCCTGACTTTC. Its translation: CASRVQGGLDGANVLTF.